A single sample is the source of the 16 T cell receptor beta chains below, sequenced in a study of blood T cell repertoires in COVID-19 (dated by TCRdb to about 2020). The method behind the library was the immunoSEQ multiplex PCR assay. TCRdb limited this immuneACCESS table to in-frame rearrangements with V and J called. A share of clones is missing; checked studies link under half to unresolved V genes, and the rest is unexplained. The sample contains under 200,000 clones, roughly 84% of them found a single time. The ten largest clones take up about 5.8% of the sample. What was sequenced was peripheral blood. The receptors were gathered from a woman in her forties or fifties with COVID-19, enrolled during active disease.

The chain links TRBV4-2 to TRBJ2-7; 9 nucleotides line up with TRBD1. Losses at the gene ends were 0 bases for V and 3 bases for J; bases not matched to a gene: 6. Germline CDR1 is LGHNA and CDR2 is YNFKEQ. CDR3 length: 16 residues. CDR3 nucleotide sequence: TGTGCCAGCAGCCAAGATGTGACAGGGGGTTTCTACGAGCAGTACTTC. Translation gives CASSQDVTGGFYEQYF.

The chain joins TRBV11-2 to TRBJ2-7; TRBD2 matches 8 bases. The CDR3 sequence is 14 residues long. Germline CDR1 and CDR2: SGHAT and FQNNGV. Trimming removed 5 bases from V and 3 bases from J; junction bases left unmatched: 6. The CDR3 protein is CASSPPSGRYEQYF. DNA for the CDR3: TGTGCCAGCAGCCCTCCTAGCGGGCGCTACGAGCAGTACTTC.

The CDR3, as DNA: TGCGCCAGCAGCCACCAGGGTTTCGCCTATAGCAATCAGCCCCAGCATTTT. Its translation: CASSHQGFAYSNQPQHF. The rearrangement joins TRBV4-1 to TRBJ1-5; possibly TRBD1 for D (5 bases). This CDR3 contains 17 residues. V dropped 3 bases and J dropped 0 bases, with 15 bases sitting between them. CDR1 and CDR2 (germline): MGHRA, YSYEKL.

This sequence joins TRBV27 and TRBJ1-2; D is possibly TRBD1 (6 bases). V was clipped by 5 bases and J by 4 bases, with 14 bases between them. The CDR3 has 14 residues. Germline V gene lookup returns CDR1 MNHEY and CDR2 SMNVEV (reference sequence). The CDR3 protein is CASSIEGDSYGYTF. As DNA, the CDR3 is TGTGCCAGCAGTATCGAGGGGGATAGCTATGGCTACACCTTC.

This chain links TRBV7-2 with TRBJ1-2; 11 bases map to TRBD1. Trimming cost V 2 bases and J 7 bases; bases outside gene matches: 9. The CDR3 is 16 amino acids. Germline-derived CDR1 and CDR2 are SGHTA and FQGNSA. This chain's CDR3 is CASSLLRTGGTTGYTF. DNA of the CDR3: TGTGCCAGCAGCTTACTAAGGACAGGGGGCACAACTGGCTACACCTTC. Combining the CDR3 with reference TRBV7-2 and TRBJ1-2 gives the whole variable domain GAGVSQSPSNKVTEKGKDVELRCDPISGHTALYWYRQSLGQGLEFLIYFQGNSAPDKSGLPSDRFSAERTGGSVSTLTIQRTQQEDSAVYLCASSLLRTGGTTGYTFGSGTRLTVV.

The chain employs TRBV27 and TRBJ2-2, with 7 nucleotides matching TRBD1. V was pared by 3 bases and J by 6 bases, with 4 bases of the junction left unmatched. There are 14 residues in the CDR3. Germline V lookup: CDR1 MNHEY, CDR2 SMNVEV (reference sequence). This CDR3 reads CASSLRGRAGELFF. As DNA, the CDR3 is TGTGCCAGCAGTTTGAGGGGGCGCGCCGGGGAGCTGTTTTTT.

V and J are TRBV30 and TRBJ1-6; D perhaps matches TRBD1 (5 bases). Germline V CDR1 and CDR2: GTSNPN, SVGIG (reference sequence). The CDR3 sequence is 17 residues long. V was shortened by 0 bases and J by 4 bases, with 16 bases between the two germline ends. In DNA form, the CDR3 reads TGTGCCTGGAGTGTAAGGGGTCAGACGAGTTATAATTCACCCCTCCACTTT. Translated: CAWSVRGQTSYNSPLHF.

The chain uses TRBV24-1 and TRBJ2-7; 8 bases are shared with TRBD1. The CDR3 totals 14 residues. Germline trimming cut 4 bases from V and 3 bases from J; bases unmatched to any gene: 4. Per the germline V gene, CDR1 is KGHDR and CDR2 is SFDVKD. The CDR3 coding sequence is TGTGCCACCAGTGACCCCGGACAGGGCTACGAGCAGTACTTC. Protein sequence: CATSDPGQGYEQYF.

DNA of the CDR3: TGTGCCAGCAGCTCTTGGACTAGCGGGGAGGGGGATGAGCAGTTCTTC. It codes for CASSSWTSGEGDEQFF. V and J are TRBV7-6 and TRBJ2-1; 12 bases map to TRBD2. The length of the CDR3 is 16 residues. The V gene end was trimmed by 4 bases and the J gene end by 8 bases; junction bases not matched to a gene: 9. Germline V CDR1 and CDR2: SGHVS, FNYEAQ.

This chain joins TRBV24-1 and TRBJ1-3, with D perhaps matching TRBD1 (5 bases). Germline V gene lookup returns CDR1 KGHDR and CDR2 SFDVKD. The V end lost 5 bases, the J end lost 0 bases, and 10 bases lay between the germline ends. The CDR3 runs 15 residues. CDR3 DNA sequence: TGTGCCACCAGTGCAACAGGCGGCTCTGGAAACACCATATATTTT. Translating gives CATSATGGSGNTIYF.

CDR3 protein: CASSLSWGLGQPQHF. In DNA, the CDR3 is TGTGCCAGCAGTTTATCGTGGGGGCTGGGTCAGCCCCAGCATTTT. The chain uses TRBV28 and TRBJ1-5, with D maybe TRBD1 (6 bases). This CDR3 spans 15 amino acids. Germline V gene data show CDR1 as MDHEN and CDR2 as SYDVKM. Trimming shortened V by 1 base and J by 6 bases, and 13 bases separated the two germline ends.

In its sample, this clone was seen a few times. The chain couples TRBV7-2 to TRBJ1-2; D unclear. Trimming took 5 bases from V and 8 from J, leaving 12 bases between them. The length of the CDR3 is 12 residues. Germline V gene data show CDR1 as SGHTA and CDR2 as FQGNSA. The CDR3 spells CASSTQGRGYTF. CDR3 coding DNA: TGTGCCAGCAGCACACAAGGGAGAGGCTACACCTTC.

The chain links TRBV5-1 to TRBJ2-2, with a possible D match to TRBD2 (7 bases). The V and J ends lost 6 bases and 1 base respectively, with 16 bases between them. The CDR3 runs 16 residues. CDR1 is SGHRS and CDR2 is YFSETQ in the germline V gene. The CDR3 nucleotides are TGCGCCAGCACCCCGGGGGGCGGTGAGAACACCGGGGAGCTGTTTTTT. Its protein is CASTPGGGENTGELFF.

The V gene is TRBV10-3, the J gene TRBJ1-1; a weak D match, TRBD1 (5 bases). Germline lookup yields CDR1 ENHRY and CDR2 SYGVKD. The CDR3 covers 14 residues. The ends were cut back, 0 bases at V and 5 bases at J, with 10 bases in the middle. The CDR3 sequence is CAISESGGQTEAFF. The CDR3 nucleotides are TGTGCCATCAGTGAGTCGGGAGGACAAACTGAAGCTTTCTTT.

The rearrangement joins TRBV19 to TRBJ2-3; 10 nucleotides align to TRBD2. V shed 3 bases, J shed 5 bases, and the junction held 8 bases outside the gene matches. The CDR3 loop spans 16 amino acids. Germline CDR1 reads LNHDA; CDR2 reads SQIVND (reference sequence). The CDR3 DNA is TGTGCCAGTAGTATGGAGGGACTAGCGAGGCTAGATACGCAGTATTTT. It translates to CASSMEGLARLDTQYF.

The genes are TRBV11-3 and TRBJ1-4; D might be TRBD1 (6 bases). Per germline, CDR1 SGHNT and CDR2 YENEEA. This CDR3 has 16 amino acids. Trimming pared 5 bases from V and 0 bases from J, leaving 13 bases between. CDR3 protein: CASSPGVGATNEKLFF. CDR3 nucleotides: TGTGCCAGCAGCCCAGGGGTGGGCGCAACTAATGAAAAACTGTTTTTT.